This T cell receptor (beta chain) was found in a study of metastatic and nonmetastatic thyroid tumors. This clone has a handful of counts. A read error may explain this, as a much larger clone is one base away. The CDR3 consists of 13 residues. CDR1 is KGHSH, CDR2 LQKENI, per germline. V gave up 11 bases and J gave up 5 bases, with 16 bases separating them. TCRdb reanalyzed the PCR reads with MiXCR. The sample includes 50,000 to 70,000 clones, about 4% of them seen just once. Thyroid surgery was preceded by no treatment in any patient. Sequencing was done on a sample of blood. The chain combines TRBV18 with TRBJ1-5; possibly TRBD1 for D (6 bases). This receptor was identified in a female donor with papillary thyroid cancer or a benign thyroid nodule (not recorded which). Some clones in this sample may be carry-over from other donors' samples. The CDR3 here is CASSRGPDQPQHF. The CDR3 nucleotides are TGTGCCTCCTCCCGGGGGCCCGATCAGCCCCAGCATTTT.